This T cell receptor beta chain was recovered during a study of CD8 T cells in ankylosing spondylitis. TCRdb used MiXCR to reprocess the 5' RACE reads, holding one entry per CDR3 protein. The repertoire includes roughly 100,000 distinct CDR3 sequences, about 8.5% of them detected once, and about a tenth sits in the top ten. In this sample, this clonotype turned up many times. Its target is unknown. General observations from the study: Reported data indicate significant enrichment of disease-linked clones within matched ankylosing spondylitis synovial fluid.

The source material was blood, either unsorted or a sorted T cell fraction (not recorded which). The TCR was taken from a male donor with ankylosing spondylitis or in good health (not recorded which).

CDR3 sequence: CASSLARHNEQFF. CDR3 sequence (DNA): TGTGCCAGCAGCTTAGCCCGGCACAATGAGCAGTTCTTC. This sequence joins TRBV7-9 and TRBJ2-1; D not certain. Germline V gene data show CDR1 as SEHNR and CDR2 as FQNEAQ (reference sequence). With 0 bases removed from V and 5 bases from J, the gap between germline ends came to 5 bases. The CDR3 sequence is 13 residues long.